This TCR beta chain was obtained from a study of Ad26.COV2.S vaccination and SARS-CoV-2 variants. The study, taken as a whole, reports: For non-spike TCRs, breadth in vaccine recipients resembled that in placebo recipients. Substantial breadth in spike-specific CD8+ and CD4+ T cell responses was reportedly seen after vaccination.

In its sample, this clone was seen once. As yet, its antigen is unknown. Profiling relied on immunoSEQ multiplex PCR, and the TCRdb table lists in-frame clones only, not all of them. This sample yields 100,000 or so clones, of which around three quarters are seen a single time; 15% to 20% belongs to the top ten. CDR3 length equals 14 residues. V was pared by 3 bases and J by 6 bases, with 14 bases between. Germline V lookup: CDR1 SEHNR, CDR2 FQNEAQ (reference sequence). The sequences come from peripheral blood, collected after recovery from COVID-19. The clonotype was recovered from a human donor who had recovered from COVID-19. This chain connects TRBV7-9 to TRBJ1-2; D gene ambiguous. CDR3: CASSFHGVGDGYTF. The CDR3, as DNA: TGTGCCAGCAGCTTTCATGGGGTAGGCGATGGCTACACCTTC.